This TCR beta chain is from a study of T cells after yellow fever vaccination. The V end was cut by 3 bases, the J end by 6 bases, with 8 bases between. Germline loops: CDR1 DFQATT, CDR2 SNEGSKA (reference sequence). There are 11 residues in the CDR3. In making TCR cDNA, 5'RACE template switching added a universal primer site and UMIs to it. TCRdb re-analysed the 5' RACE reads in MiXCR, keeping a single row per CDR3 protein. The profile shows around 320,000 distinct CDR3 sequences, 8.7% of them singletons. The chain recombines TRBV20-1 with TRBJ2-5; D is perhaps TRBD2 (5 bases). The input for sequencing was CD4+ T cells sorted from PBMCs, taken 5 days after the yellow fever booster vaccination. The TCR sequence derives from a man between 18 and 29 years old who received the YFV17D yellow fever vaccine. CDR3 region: CSAREAKTQYF. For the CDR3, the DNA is TGCAGTGCTAGGGAGGCGAAGACCCAGTACTTC.